What follows describes a single T cell receptor beta chain. The specificity of this receptor is unknown. Within one base of it there is no much larger clone, and no base qualities were kept. This entry is derived from a study of blood T cell repertoires in COVID-19 (dated by TCRdb to about 2020). As for the study more broadly: Collaborator samples came from the United States, Italy and Spain and covered acute and convalescent phases of COVID-19. HLA class I and class II types, where available, came from metadata supplied by the sample provider rather than from assay-based typing. The material from the prospective study consisted of cDNA or gDNA derived from T cells, B-cell-depleted T cells, or PBMCs. A de-identified subject ID, COVID-19 status, age in years and sex were almost always included in the sample metadata. The repertoires were made available in a free public database intended to serve as a resource for research on the immune response to SARS-CoV-2. The dataset comprised deeply sampled blood TCRbeta repertoires from subjects exposed to, actively infected with, or recovered from COVID-19. Samples came from the ongoing ImmuneRACE study (first 160 participants) plus 1,254 subjects from 6 global collaborators.

Participants in the prospective study were aged about 18 to 89 years, lived in about two dozen United States geographic areas, and enrolled through a virtual design. To assign participants to cohorts, the prospective study relied on clinical history that participants themselves reported in a screening survey and a study questionnaire. Each participant in the prospective study had whole blood, serum and a nasopharyngeal or oropharyngeal swab collected by mobile phlebotomists. Over an approximately 2-month period, participants in the prospective study had the option of providing additional blood draws and questionnaires. Prospective study blood samples were shipped either frozen or at room temperature before DNA extraction. The CDR3 runs 15 residues from the cysteine to the phenylalanine. The retained sequence is limited to the CDR3, 45 bases, with the frame set at the first base. Ends trimmed: V by 4 bases, J by 4 bases; bases unmatched to a gene: 6. The germline V gene (reference sequence) specifies LNHDA as CDR1 and SQIVND as CDR2.

Broad study findings and their caveats: How much clinical and demographic metadata was included differed by source and by participant, and the metadata was provided uncurated.

TCRbeta CDR3 regions were amplified from genomic DNA using the immunoSEQ Assay, a bias-controlled multiplex PCR. The authors' pipeline ran thus. Nucleated cell counts per sample were estimated from amplification of reference gene primers within the assay. Sequence reads were collapsed and filtered to measure the absolute abundance of every unique TCRbeta CDR3 rearrangement. For each sample, productive Simpson clonality was calculated as the square root of Simpson's diversity index across productive rearrangements. The source is immuneACCESS, and TCRdb retained only in-frame sequences with V and J called. Part of the clones is not carried over; for the studies checked, unresolved V genes explain less than half of this, and the remainder is unexplained. V, J and clone size are those of that table, while D and trimming were read from the DNA. A total of a few hundred thousand clones appear in this sample, approximately 83% of them only once. 3.5% to 4.5% of the sample belongs to the ten largest clones.

This chain is built from TRBV19 and TRBJ2-7, with 11 junctional bases fitting TRBD1. The specimen was PBMCs or T cells enriched from blood (not recorded which). This TCR was sampled from a woman aged 40 to 55 with acute COVID-19. The nucleotide sequence reads TGTGCCAGTAGTAGCGTCCGGGACAGGGGGTACGAGCAGTACTTC. Translation gives CASSSVRDRGYEQYF.